Listed here are 23 T cell receptor beta chains from one sample, sequenced in a study of regulatory T cells in long-lasting Graves disease. Time point meaning: newly diagnosed GD, antithyroid drugs for less than 3 months. From RNA extracted from PBMCs, the TCR library was made. TCR beta libraries were built with iRepertoire HTBI primers and Arm-PCR of CDR3 regions. Each CDR3 protein is one row after TCRdb ran MiXCR on the multiplex PCR reads. In the table there are more than 450,000 distinct CDR3 sequences, around 12% of which are singletons. Another study also made use of these data, one on T cells in Graves' hyperthyroidism and ophthalmopathy.

The sequences come from peripheral blood mononuclear cells (PBMCs), collected at new diagnosis, from a patient treated with antithyroid drugs. These receptors all stem from a woman younger than 45 with Graves disease.

In its sample, this clonotype was seen many times. The chain employs TRBV28 and TRBJ1-6; 8 positions agree with TRBD1. With V trimmed by 7 bases and J by 4 bases, 12 bases remained unmatched. Germline CDR1 reads MDHEN; CDR2 reads SYDVKM. The CDR3 runs to 17 residues. CDR3 coding DNA: TGTGCCAGCACCTTTCCCGGACAGGGTGAATATAATTCACCCCTCCACTTT. Translating it yields CASTFPGQGEYNSPLHF.

This clonotype was observed a few times. The V call is TRBV7-9, the J call TRBJ2-1, with a possible D match to TRBD2 (6 bases). Trimming pared 4 bases from V and 10 bases from J, leaving 8 bases between. The CDR3 loop spans 11 amino acids. The germline V gene has CDR1 SEHNR and CDR2 FQNEAQ (reference sequence). CDR3 DNA sequence: TGTGCCAGCAGCTCCCGGGAGGAGCAGTTCTTC. The encoded protein is CASSSREEQFF.

Worth noting for this clonotype: This clone may be a read error of a much larger clone one base away. The chain combines TRBV20-1 with TRBJ2-5; no definite D call. The CDR3 spans 12 residues. In germline, CDR1 is DFQATT, CDR2 SNEGSKA (reference sequence). CDR3: CSASNRQGTQYF. For the CDR3, the DNA is TGCAGTGCTAGTAACAGACAAGGGACCCAGTACTTC.

This clonotype came up many times. The genes are TRBV24-1 and TRBJ2-3; D is tentatively TRBD1 or TRBD2 (5 bases each). CDR1 is KGHDR, CDR2 SFDVKD, per germline. The V gene lost 5 bases and the J gene lost 3 bases, with 8 bases spanning the gap. This CDR3 is built from 13 residues. The CDR3 DNA is TGTGCCACCAGTGGGGACGGTACAGATACGCAGTATTTT. It encodes CATSGDGTDTQYF.

This clonotype showed up many times. The CDR3 region has the DNA TGTGCCAGCAGCCCCAGGATCCGGGGATACCAAGAGACCCAGTACTTC. It specifies CASSPRIRGYQETQYF. This chain links TRBV7-6 with TRBJ2-5; weak D call: TRBD2 (5 bases). Trimming took 5 bases from V and 0 from J, leaving 16 bases between them. CDR1 SGHVS and CDR2 FNYEAQ come from the germline V gene. This CDR3 comprises 16 residues.

This clonotype was counted between two and nine times. Here the CDR3 reads CASSPDTDLRNTEAFF. As DNA, the CDR3 is TGTGCCAGCAGCCCGGACACAGACTTACGGAACACTGAAGCTTTCTTT. This rearrangement joins TRBV7-6 to TRBJ1-1, with a tentative D call TRBD1 (5 bases). V shed 5 bases and J shed 1 base, with 17 bases lying between them. The germline V gene has CDR1 SGHVS and CDR2 FNYEAQ. CDR3 length equals 16 residues.

In this sample, this clonotype turned up many times. This chain links TRBV20-1 with TRBJ2-3; D may correspond to TRBD1 or TRBD2 (5 bases each). The CDR3 is 13 amino acids. Germline values: CDR1 DFQATT, CDR2 SNEGSKA (reference sequence). V lost 4 bases and J 4 bases, leaving 12 bases between the germline ends. CDR3 DNA sequence: TGCAGTGCTACCGGGACCCAGGCAGATACGCAGTATTTT. Translating it yields CSATGTQADTQYF.

This clonotype showed up many times. J is TRBJ1-2 and V is TRBV2; D gene ambiguous. CDR1 and CDR2 (germline): SNHLY, FYNNEI. The V end was cut by 1 base, the J end by 5 bases, with 14 bases between. This CDR3 region has 15 residues. The CDR3 is CASSEGILRKYGYTF. The CDR3 bases are TGTGCCAGCAGTGAAGGGATTCTCAGAAAGTATGGCTACACCTTC.

The V call is TRBV7-2, the J call TRBJ2-7, with 7 nucleotides matching TRBD2. The length of the CDR3 is 19 residues. The germline CDR1 and CDR2 sequences are SGHTA and FQGNSA. V was pared by 1 base and J by 0 bases, with 15 bases of the junction left unmatched. The CDR3 region has the DNA TGTGCCAGCAGCTTAGGGGAGGGAGCCGGTGTTGTAAACTCCTACGAGCAGTACTTC. It translates to CASSLGEGAGVVNSYEQYF.

This clonotype has a count of ten or more. The chain is built from TRBV9 and TRBJ2-7, with D maybe TRBD2 (5 bases). This CDR3 has 14 amino acids. Germline CDR1 is SGDLS and CDR2 is YYNGEE. V lost 3 bases and J 2 bases, leaving 12 bases between the germline ends. CDR3 coding DNA: TGTGCCAGCAGCGAGCTAGCTGCACCCTACGAGCAGTACTTC. It is translated as CASSELAAPYEQYF.

In this sample, this clonotype turned up many times. This sequence joins TRBV29-1 and TRBJ2-5; 8 bases line up with TRBD1. J was trimmed by 5 bases and V by 4 bases; bases with no gene match: 6. This CDR3 region has 13 residues. From germline, CDR1 is SQVTM and CDR2 ANQGSEA. The chain's CDR3 is CSVVQGARETQYF. The CDR3 bases are TGCAGCGTTGTTCAGGGGGCGCGGGAGACCCAGTACTTC.

This clonotype was counted between two and nine times. V is TRBV27 and J is TRBJ1-1; the match to TRBD1 covers 8 bases. Per the germline V gene, CDR1 is MNHEY and CDR2 is SMNVEV (reference sequence). The CDR3 totals 13 residues. After removal of 5 bases from V and 11 bases from J, the junction contained 10 bases not matched to a gene. CDR3 loop: CASSPYTGGVAFF. The CDR3 nucleotides read TGTGCCAGCAGTCCGTATACAGGGGGGGTGGCTTTCTTT.

With respect to this clonotype: This may stem from a read error, because a much larger clone lies one nucleotide away. The V gene is TRBV6-2 or TRBV6-3, the J gene TRBJ1-2; D is undetermined. The length of the CDR3 is 11 residues. Germline V gene data show CDR1 as MNHEY and CDR2 as SVGEGT. CDR3 amino acids: CVTKLSVRYTF. CDR3 nucleotides: TGTGTCACCAAACTTTCCGTTCGCTACACCTTC.

This clonotype has more than one count but fewer than ten. The rearrangement joins TRBV9 to TRBJ1-1; D unresolved. Germline V lookup: CDR1 SGDLS, CDR2 YYNGEE. The V end lost 3 bases, the J end lost 2 bases, and 23 bases lay between the germline ends. The length of the CDR3 is 18 residues. CDR3 bases: TGTGCCAGCAGCGCAGCGACGGCAGGCCTGTGGGGAAACACTGAAGCTTTCTTT. It yields the protein CASSAATAGLWGNTEAFF.

This clonotype was recorded at least ten times. One junction end does not reproduce the germline sequence, and a read error may be involved. V gene TRBV5-1 combines with J gene TRBJ2-2; 9 nucleotides align to TRBD1. CDR1 and CDR2 (germline): SGHRS, YFSETQ. There are 16 residues in the CDR3. The CDR3 loop is CASSLGGQGNTGELFF. In DNA, the CDR3 is TGTGCCAGCAGCTTAGGGGGACAGGGCAACACCGGGGAGCTGTTTTTT.

The sample holds many counts of this clonotype. This sequence joins TRBV20-1 and TRBJ1-2; the D is unclear. Germline CDR1 reads DFQATT; CDR2 reads SNEGSKA (reference sequence). The length of the CDR3 is 14 residues. The V and J ends lost 3 bases and 2 bases respectively, with 13 bases between them. Here the CDR3 reads CSASKGSANYGYTF. CDR3 nucleotide sequence: TGCAGTGCTAGTAAAGGCTCTGCCAACTATGGCTACACCTTC.

With respect to this clonotype: At one end, the junction sequence differs from germline, possibly due to a read error. This chain joins TRBV4-1 and TRBJ1-1; D is uncertain. The CDR3 runs 15 residues. Germline V lookup: CDR1 MGHRA, CDR2 YSYEKL. The CDR3: CASSPRGSLKTEAFF. In DNA, the CDR3 is TGCGCCAGCAGCCCTAGAGGGAGTTTGAAAACTGAAGCTTTCTTT.

This chain links TRBV6-1 with TRBJ1-1; the D gene is possibly TRBD1 (6 bases). This CDR3 comprises 15 residues. Germline CDR1 MNHNS, CDR2 SASEGT. V dropped 6 bases and J dropped 11 bases, with 25 bases sitting between them. The CDR3 protein is CASSPGRGAISDAFF. CDR3 coding DNA: TGTGCCAGCAGCCCCGGGAGGGGGGCGATAAGCGACGCTTTCTTT.

This clonotype was recorded many times. Here the CDR3 DNA reads TGTGCCAGCAGCTTAAGACTAGCGGTATATGACGAGCAGTACTTC. This encodes CASSLRLAVYDEQYF. The V and J genes are TRBV11-2 and TRBJ2-7; TRBD2 matches 9 bases. V was pared by 2 bases and J by 5 bases, with 7 bases of the junction left unmatched. The CDR3 has 15 amino acids. Germline loops: CDR1 SGHAT, CDR2 FQNNGV.

This clonotype was counted at least ten times. V usage is TRBV5-5 and J usage is TRBJ2-7; D not certain. Germline values: CDR1 SGHKS, CDR2 YYEKEE (reference sequence). The CDR3 totals 14 residues. With 4 bases removed from V and 3 bases from J, the gap between germline ends came to 14 bases. The CDR3 nucleotides are TGTGCCAGCAGCGCGGACCATATTTACTACGAGCAGTACTTC. Residues: CASSADHIYYEQYF.

This clonotype was counted a few times. The rearrangement uses TRBV7-9 and TRBJ2-3; TRBD2 aligns across 13 bases. The V gene end was trimmed by 5 bases and the J gene end by 2 bases; junction bases not matched to a gene: 10. The V gene's germline CDR1 is SEHNR and CDR2 FQNEAQ (reference sequence). The CDR3 sequence is 18 residues long. CDR3 DNA: TGTGCCAGCAGCCGACTAGCGGGAGGCCCGGCCTTCACAGATACGCAGTATTTT. The encoded protein is CASSRLAGGPAFTDTQYF.

The chain links TRBV3-1 to TRBJ2-5, with 9 positions matching TRBD1. V trimming: 4 bases; J trimming: 3 bases; junction bases outside the gene matches: 9. The germline V gene encodes CDR1 LGHDT and CDR2 YNNKEL (reference sequence). This CDR3 is 16 amino acids long. For the CDR3, the DNA is TGTGCCAGCAGCCCCGTTGCACGGACAGGGGAAGAGACCCAGTACTTC. The encoded protein is CASSPVARTGEETQYF.

This clonotype was found many times. The genes are TRBV12-3 or TRBV12-4 and TRBJ1-2; D gene ambiguous. The length of the CDR3 is 15 residues. Trimming shortened V by 6 bases and J by 4 bases, and 18 bases separated the two germline ends. The CDR3 here is CASRSPRGRFYGYTF. The DNA of the CDR3 is TGTGCCAGCAGGTCCCCGCGCGGGCGGTTCTATGGCTACACCTTC.